Reported below is one T cell receptor (beta chain). The entry originates in a study of blood T cell repertoires in COVID-19. Looking at the study overall: Samples taken during acute and convalescent COVID-19 were collected in the United States, Italy and Spain.

Per the original methods: Nucleated cell number was recorded as an estimate derived from reference gene primer amplification. This table comes from immunoSEQ multiplex PCR, and its TCRdb copy is limited to in-frame clones, with some not included. V and J calls and clone size come straight from that table; D and trimming were deduced from the DNA. The table lists approximately 150,000 clones, 88% of them singletons. Enrolled during active infection, Seattle patients were then followed longitudinally. This receptor was obtained from a human donor with COVID-19, enrolled during active disease. The donor label of this sample is uncertain. Sequencing used peripheral blood.

This CDR3 is CASSESGTFTDTQYF. The DNA of the CDR3 is TGCGCCAGCAGTGAATCGGGAACTTTCACCGATACGCAGTATTTT. J is TRBJ2-3 and V is TRBV10-2; D may be TRBD2 (5 bases). Trimming removed 3 bases at V and 6 bases at J, with 16 bases between. There are 15 residues in the CDR3. Germline assignment: CDR1 WSHSY and CDR2 SAAADI.